A selection of T cell receptor beta chains follows, all from one sample in a study of shared clonotypes between healthy human individuals. Sequenced by immunoSEQ multiplex PCR; TCRdb stores in-frame clones only, minus some. The sample yields 2,500,000 or so clones, 85% to 95% seen once. The sequenced material came from naive CD4+ T cells sorted from blood. The source is a young man in good health. The CDR3 runs from the conserved cysteine through the conserved F or W. A D gene is named only where the DNA matches it firmly. Size is stated for part of the rows, as once, few or many counts, or as a class when the clone is expanded.

>NA|TRBJ1-2|TRBD1|TRBV4-1
TGCGCCAGCAGCCATGGACTACGGACAGGGGGCATCTATGGCTACACCTTC
CASSHGLRTGGIYGYTF
>NA|TRBJ2-7|NA|TRBV11-2
TGTGCCAGCACCTTAGTCGATAGCGGCTCCTACGAGCAGTACTTC
CASTLVDSGSYEQYF
>NA|TRBJ2-3|NA|TRBV5-1
TGCGCCAGCAGCACTCTGGGGGAAGATACGCAGTATTTT
CASSTLGEDTQYF
>NA|TRBJ1-3|NA|TRBV2
TGTGCCAGCAGTGAATCGTGGTCTGGAAACACCATATATTTT
CASSESWSGNTIYF
>once|TRBJ1-6|NA|TRBV5-1
TGCGCCAGCAGCTTGGGGCAGGCGGGATCACCCCTCCACTTT
CASSLGQAGSPLHF
>NA|TRBJ1-2|NA|TRBV2
TGTGCCAGCAGTCGAGCGAACTATGGCTACACCTTC
CASSRANYGYTF
>once|TRBJ1-5|TRBD1|TRBV30
TGTGCCTGGGGGGGCGGACAGGGTAATCAGCCCCAGCATTTT
CAWGGGQGNQPQHF
>NA|TRBJ1-2|TRBD1|TRBV11-2
TGTGCCAGCAGCTTAGAATTCAAGGACAGGGGGCGCCGGAACTATGGCTACACCTTC
CASSLEFKDRGRRNYGYTF
>NA|TRBJ2-1|NA|TRBV10-3
TGTGCCATCAGTCGGACCTCGTCCTACAATGAGCAGTTCTTC
CAISRTSSYNEQFF
>NA|TRBJ2-7|NA|TRBV5-6
TGTGCCAGCAGCTCGGTAGACAGGCCCAACGAGCAGTACTTC
CASSSVDRPNEQYF
>NA|TRBJ2-7|NA|TRBV7-2
TGTGCCAGCAGCTTAGCGTCAATCAACGAGCAGTACTTC
CASSLASINEQYF
>NA|TRBJ2-1|NA|TRBV18
TGTGCCAGCTCACCGGGGGACAATGAGCAGTTCTTC
CASSPGDNEQFF
>NA|TRBJ2-2|NA|TRBV5-1
TGCGCCAGCAGCTTCGATTGGGAGCTGTTTTTT
CASSFDWELFF
>NA|TRBJ2-6|NA|TRBV7-9
TGTGCCAGCAGCCAGGGCGGAAGCTCTGGGGCCAACGTCCTGACTTTC
CASSQGGSSGANVLTF
>NA|TRBJ1-1|NA|TRBV13
TGTGCCAGCAGCTTAGGCCCGGGAGACAGGAACACTGAAGCTTTCTTT
CASSLGPGDRNTEAFF
>NA|TRBJ2-1|TRBD2|TRBV7-2
TGTGCCAGCAGCATCTTTATAGCGGGAGGAGGGAATGAGCAGTTCTTC
CASSIFIAGGGNEQFF
>NA|TRBJ2-1|NA|TRBV6-5
TGTGCCAGCTCTAGGATACCCTACAATGAGCAGTTCTTC
CASSRIPYNEQFF
>NA|TRBJ2-2|NA|TRBV5-1
TGCGCCAGCAGCTTGGGACAGAGTACCGGGGAGCTGTTTTTT
CASSLGQSTGELFF
>NA|TRBJ1-1|TRBD1|TRBV2
TGTGCCAGCAGTCCATCTACAGGGGTGGTGGACACTGAAGCTTTCTTT
CASSPSTGVVDTEAFF
>once|TRBJ2-7|TRBD1|TRBV16
TGTGCCAGCAGCCAATCGTTTTCCAGGGGACAGGGTGCCTACGAGCAGTACTTC
CASSQSFSRGQGAYEQYF
>NA|TRBJ1-4|NA|TRBV10-3
TGTGCCATCAGTGACTCGGGGGCTAATGAAAAACTGTTTTTT
CAISDSGANEKLFF
>NA|TRBJ2-1|NA|TRBV10-3
TGTGCCACCAGAACGAGAGAGGGATCCTACAATGAGCAGTTCTTC
CATRTREGSYNEQFF
>NA|TRBJ2-6|TRBD1|TRBV4-1
TGCGCCAGCAGCCAAGACCTCGGGACAGGGGCTCGTGGGGCCAACGTCCTGACTTTC
CASSQDLGTGARGANVLTF
>few|TRBJ1-2|NA|TRBV5-1
TGCGCCAGCAGCGCTGATCCTGACTATGGCTACACCTTC
CASSADPDYGYTF
>NA|TRBJ2-7|NA|TRBV14
TGTGCCAGCGGTGAATTCGCCAACGAGCAGTACTTC
CASGEFANEQYF
>few|TRBJ1-1|NA|TRBV2
TGTGCCAGCAGTGCGACGAGTGCCATGAACACTGAAGCTTTCTTT
CASSATSAMNTEAFF
>NA|TRBJ2-5|TRBD1|TRBV7-9
TGTGCCAGCAGCCTCCGGGACAGGGGGTCCTTTTACCCTCAAGAGACCCAGTACTTC
CASSLRDRGSFYPQETQYF
>NA|TRBJ1-4|NA|TRBV5-8
TGTGCCAGCAGCTTGGTAGGGGGAGAAAAACTGTTTTTT
CASSLVGGEKLFF
>once|TRBJ2-7|TRBD2|TRBV10-3
TGTGCCATCAGTGAGTCGAGTGGGGGGGATTACGAGCAGTACTTC
CAISESSGGDYEQYF
>once|TRBJ2-5|NA|TRBV7-2
TGTGCCAGCAGCTTTGGTCAAGAGACCCAGTACTTC
CASSFGQETQYF
>NA|TRBJ2-7|NA|TRBV7-2
TGTGCCAGCAGCTTATATCCTTCCTACCCCGTCGAGCAGTACTTC
CASSLYPSYPVEQYF
>NA|TRBJ2-7|TRBD1|TRBV19
TGTGCCAGTAGTACCTCATGGGACAGGGGGTTCTACGAGCAGTACTTC
CASSTSWDRGFYEQYF
>once|TRBJ2-7|TRBD1|TRBV28
TGTGCCAGCAGGTCACAGGGGAAAACCTACGAGCAGTACTTC
CASRSQGKTYEQYF
>NA|TRBJ1-1|TRBD1|TRBV18
TGTGCCAGCTCACCTCGGACAGGTCAAAACACTGAAGCTTTCTTT
CASSPRTGQNTEAFF
>NA|TRBJ1-1|NA|TRBV5-1
TGCGCCAGCAGCTTGTACGCAGACTTGAACACTGAAGCTTTCTTT
CASSLYADLNTEAFF
>NA|TRBJ2-1|TRBD2|TRBV5-1
TGCGCCAGCAGCTTTATGGGAGGGCCAGTTGTCGGTGAGCAGTTCTTC
CASSFMGGPVVGEQFF
>NA|TRBJ2-3|NA|TRBV6-1
TGTGCCAGCAGTCAACCTCCTACGCAGTATTTT
CASSQPPTQYF
>NA|TRBJ2-7|NA|TRBV7-2
TGTGCCAGCAGCTTAGGAAGGGCAACCACCTCCTACGAGCAGTACTTC
CASSLGRATTSYEQYF
>once|TRBJ2-7|NA|TRBV5-8
TGTGCCAGCACCTCCTCCGAGTTCCGGGCCTACGAGCAGTACTTC
CASTSSEFRAYEQYF
>NA|TRBJ1-5|TRBD1|TRBV30
TGTGCCTGGAGTGCCTCGGACAGGAAAAATCAGCCCCAGCATTTT
CAWSASDRKNQPQHF
>NA|TRBJ2-6|NA|TRBV4-1
TGCGCCAGCAGCCAAGGGGAGGGGGCGGGTAGGGCCAACGTCCTGACTTTC
CASSQGEGAGRANVLTF
>once|TRBJ2-4|NA|TRBV20-1
TGCAGTGCTAGTTGGGCTAACATTCAGTACTTC
CSASWANIQYF
>NA|TRBJ1-4|NA|TRBV5-1
TGCGCCAGCAGGCGTGAGGAAAAACTGTTTTTT
CASRREEKLFF
>NA|TRBJ2-5|NA|TRBV27
TGTGCCAGCAGTTCTCACGCGGGGTTAGAGACCCAGTACTTC
CASSSHAGLETQYF
>NA|TRBJ1-2|NA|TRBV11-1
TGTGCCAGCAGCCGGAGGGCTAACTATGGCTACACCTTC
CASSRRANYGYTF
>NA|TRBJ1-6|NA|TRBV7-8
TGTGCCAGCAGCTTAGACGGGGGCATCTTGGAGTCACCCCTCCACTTT
CASSLDGGILESPLHF
>NA|TRBJ1-1|NA|TRBV7-2
TGTGCCAGCAGCTCGATACAGGGAAAGAACACTGAAGCTTTCTTT
CASSSIQGKNTEAFF
>NA|TRBJ2-2|NA|TRBV5-6
TGTGCCAGCAGCCGACAGATGGGTAACACCGGGGAGCTGTTTTTT
CASSRQMGNTGELFF
>NA|TRBJ1-1|NA|TRBV9
TGTGCCAGCATCGTACTTACGAGCTGGCTGAACACTGAAGCTTTCTTT
CASIVLTSWLNTEAFF
>once|TRBJ2-4|TRBD2|TRBV7-3
TGTGCCAGCAGCTCCGGGACTAGTGGGAGCATTCAGTACTTC
CASSSGTSGSIQYF
>NA|TRBJ1-2|NA|TRBV2
TGTGCCAGCAGTGTCCTTGATCCGGGAAGTAAGGATGGCTACACCTTC
CASSVLDPGSKDGYTF
>NA|TRBJ1-1|NA|TRBV30
TGTGCCTGGAGTGTCCGGGCTGAAGCTTTCTTT
CAWSVRAEAFF